This TCR beta chain was profiled in a study of blood T cell repertoires in COVID-19. Study-level background: From T cells, B-cell-depleted T cells, or PBMCs came the material, which was cDNA or gDNA.

Germline V lookup: CDR1 SGHRS, CDR2 YFSETQ. The J segment lost 9 bases and the V segment lost 5 bases, leaving 8 bases of the junction unmatched. This CDR3 has 14 amino acids. Profiled with immunoSEQ multiplex PCR; TCRdb holds only in-frame clones, not every one. The profile shows over 65,000 clones, about 87% of them singletons. V gene TRBV5-1 combines with J gene TRBJ1-6; 7 bases are shared with TRBD1. This clonotype was obtained from a man in his forties or fifties with active COVID-19. The sequenced sample consisted of peripheral blood. CDR3 sequence (DNA): TGCGCCAGCAGAGGCACAGGGGCTGCTTCACCCCTCCACTTT. Residues: CASRGTGAASPLHF.